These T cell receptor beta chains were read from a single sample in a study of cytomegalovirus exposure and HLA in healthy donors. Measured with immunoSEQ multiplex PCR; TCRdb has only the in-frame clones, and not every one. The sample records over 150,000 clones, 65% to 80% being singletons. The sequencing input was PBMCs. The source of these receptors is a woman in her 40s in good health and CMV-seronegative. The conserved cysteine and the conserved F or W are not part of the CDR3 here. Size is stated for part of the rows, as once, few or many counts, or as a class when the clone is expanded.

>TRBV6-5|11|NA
ASSFSRNYGYT
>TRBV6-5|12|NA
ASSYSGNRVGYT
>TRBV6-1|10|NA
ASSEVSWEAF
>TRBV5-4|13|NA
ASSFRDRELGGYT
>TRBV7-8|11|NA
ASSLRSRDTQY
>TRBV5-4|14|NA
ASSRIRGGSTDTQY
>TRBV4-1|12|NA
ASSQVPGNTEAF
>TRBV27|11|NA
ASSPQGGNEQF
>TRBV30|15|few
AWSVRVGRGFNQPQH
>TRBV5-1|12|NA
ASSPPGGPGGYT
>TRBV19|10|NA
ASSIGKTPLH
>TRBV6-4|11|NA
ARILGRKETQY
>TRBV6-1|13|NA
ASSLSGGGEETQY
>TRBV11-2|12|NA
ASSLRTGLYEQY
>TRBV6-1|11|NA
ASSEAGQYEQY
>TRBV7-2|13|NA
ASSLDPGQGREQY
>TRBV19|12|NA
ASSIVGTSYGYT
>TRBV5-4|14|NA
ASSLPGTRGIPEQY
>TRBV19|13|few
ASSIGTGHTDTQY
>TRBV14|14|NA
ASSLNRQAWGSPLH
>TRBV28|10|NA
ASSQPGQGHY
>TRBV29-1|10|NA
SETHATDGYA
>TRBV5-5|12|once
ASSLVGAPYGYT
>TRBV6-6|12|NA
ASSYTLPQGKAF
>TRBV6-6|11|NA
ASCRGAVYEQY
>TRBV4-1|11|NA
ASSPETGGEQY
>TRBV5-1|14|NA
ASSLATGGIIYGYT
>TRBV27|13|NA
ASSPRVARTDTQY
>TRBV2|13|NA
ASQGLAVNTGELF
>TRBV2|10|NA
ASNAGNQPQH
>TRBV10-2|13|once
ASSGSLARNTEAF
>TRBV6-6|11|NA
ASGPKLVEKLF
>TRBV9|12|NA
ASSGGPGTGDAF
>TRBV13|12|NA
ASSSLQGEDGYT
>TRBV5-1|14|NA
ASSLTGLGMNTEAF
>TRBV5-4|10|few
ASRGLNTEAF
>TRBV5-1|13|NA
ASSLDGYKNTEAF
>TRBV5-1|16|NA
ASSPGLAGAPSSYEQY
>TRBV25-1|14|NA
ASSPYTGAMNTEAF
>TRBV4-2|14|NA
ASSQDMRQSNTEAF
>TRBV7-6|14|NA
ASSLGVGGRDNEQF
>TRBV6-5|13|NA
ASSYSGQATREQY
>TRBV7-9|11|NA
ASSPGGTYEQY
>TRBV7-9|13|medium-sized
ASSLPGVSGNTIY
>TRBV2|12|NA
ASRGQAASYEQY
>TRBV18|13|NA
ASSPTSGEDNEQF
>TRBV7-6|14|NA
ASSPGLAGGTDTQY
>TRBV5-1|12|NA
ASSLGGLGEKLF
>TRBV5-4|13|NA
ASSPDRVASYEQY
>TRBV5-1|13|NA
ASSRLGQANTEAF
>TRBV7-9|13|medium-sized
ASSQFAPTGYEQY
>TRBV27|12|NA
ASRGGVWMDTQY